Presented here are 9 T cell receptor beta chains from one specimen sequenced in a study of PD-1 blockade in classical Hodgkin lymphoma. All the patients suffered relapse after autologous stem cell transplantation, and brentuximab vedotin exposure differed. Data came from immunoSEQ multiplex PCR; TCRdb stores just in-frame clones and leaves some out. The table has under 95,000 clones, around 90% seen once. The sample consisted of peripheral blood mononuclear cells (PBMCs), taken before the second cycle of nivolumab. The receptors originated from a human donor with classical Hodgkin lymphoma.

The chain employs TRBV2 and TRBJ1-5; D is unresolved. The CDR3 totals 14 residues. The V gene lost 3 bases and the J gene lost 1 base, with 7 bases spanning the gap. CDR1 is SNHLY, CDR2 FYNNEI, per germline. CDR3 sequence (DNA): TGTGCCAGCAGTGAGGGCACAAGCAATCAGCCCCAGCATTTT. Protein product: CASSEGTSNQPQHF. The variable domain in full, completed from reference TRBV2 and TRBJ1-5, reads EPEVTQTPSHQVTQMGQEVILRCVPISNHLYFYWYRQILGQKVEFLVSFYNNEISEKSEIFDDQFSVERPDGSNFTLKIRSTKLEDSAMYFCASSEGTSNQPQHFGDGTRLSIL.

The chain is built from TRBV2 and TRBJ2-1; 10 nucleotides align to TRBD2. This CDR3 region has 15 residues. Germline assignment: CDR1 SNHLY and CDR2 FYNNEI. The trim removed 3 bases at V and 3 bases at J, leaving 2 bases unmatched. This chain's CDR3 is CASSDGLAVYNEQFF. Written as DNA, the CDR3 is TGTGCCAGCAGTGATGGACTAGCGGTCTACAATGAGCAGTTCTTC.

The V call is TRBV2, the J call TRBJ2-7; 9 nucleotides align to TRBD1. The CDR3 consists of 14 residues. Germline CDR1 reads SNHLY; CDR2 reads FYNNEI. Unmatched junction bases numbered 6, after V lost 6 bases and J lost 3 bases. CDR3 protein: CASSPGTGSYEQYF. CDR3 bases: TGTGCCAGCAGCCCAGGGACAGGGAGCTACGAGCAGTACTTC. Full variable domain (outside the CDR3, taken from reference TRBV2 and TRBJ2-7): EPEVTQTPSHQVTQMGQEVILRCVPISNHLYFYWYRQILGQKVEFLVSFYNNEISEKSEIFDDQFSVERPDGSNFTLKIRSTKLEDSAMYFCASSPGTGSYEQYFGPGTRLTVT.

The rearrangement uses TRBV30 and TRBJ2-5; no clear D gene. CDR3 length equals 12 residues. In germline, CDR1 is GTSNPN, CDR2 SVGIG (reference sequence). V lost 4 bases, J lost 0 bases, and 6 bases lay in between. Here the CDR3 DNA reads TGTGCCTGGAAGAAGTACCAAGAGACCCAGTACTTC. This sequence encodes CAWKKYQETQYF.

This clone was detected a few times. The chain combines TRBV19 with TRBJ2-1; unclear D gene. The CDR3 sequence is 12 residues long. V lost 5 bases and J lost 4, with 6 bases in between. Germline V lookup: CDR1 LNHDA, CDR2 SQIVND (reference sequence). CDR3 bases: TGTGCCAGTAGTTACGATTACAATGAGCAGTTCTTC. Translating it yields CASSYDYNEQFF.

J is TRBJ2-1 and V is TRBV20-1; D call uncertain. Germline V gene data show CDR1 as DFQATT and CDR2 as SNEGSKA (reference sequence). Between the trimmed V and J ends, which lost 2 bases and 8 bases, there was a span of 7 bases. This CDR3 spans 11 amino acids. The CDR3 is CSARPVYEQFF. CDR3 nucleotides: TGCAGTGCTAGACCGGTCTATGAGCAGTTCTTC.

The chain uses TRBV5-1 and TRBJ1-1; the match to TRBD1 covers 11 bases. The CDR3 covers 17 residues. Unmatched junction bases numbered 9, after V lost 4 bases and J lost 1 base. CDR1 is SGHRS, CDR2 YFSETQ, per germline. The CDR3 coding sequence is TGCGCCAGCAGCCAAAGTCCCGGGACAGGGGGGAACACTGAAGCTTTCTTT. Protein sequence: CASSQSPGTGGNTEAFF.

The rearrangement links TRBV5-1 to TRBJ2-7; 9 positions match TRBD1. The V gene's germline CDR1 is SGHRS and CDR2 YFSETQ. The J segment lost 3 bases and the V segment lost 1 base, leaving 8 bases of the junction unmatched. This CDR3 region has 16 residues. In DNA form, the CDR3 reads TGCGCCAGCAGCTTGACGGTGGGACAGGGCCTCTACGAGCAGTACTTC. It specifies CASSLTVGQGLYEQYF.

The chain is built from TRBV7-6 and TRBJ2-1; weak D call: TRBD2 (6 bases). The V end was cut by 5 bases, the J end by 3 bases, with 14 bases between. Germline V gene data show CDR1 as SGHVS and CDR2 as FNYEAQ. There are 15 residues in the CDR3. Here the CDR3 DNA reads TGTGCCAGCAGCCTTCTAGCGTACAACTACAATGAGCAGTTCTTC. Translating gives CASSLLAYNYNEQFF.